The clone carrying this T cell receptor (beta chain) was found once. Its target is unknown. Trimming cost V 5 bases and J 6 bases; bases outside gene matches: 4. Germline V CDR1 and CDR2: PRHDT, FYEKMQ (reference sequence). CDR3 size: 12 residues. This sample is drawn from a study of shared clonotypes between healthy human individuals. In the original analysis: ImmunoSEQ output held junction-only sequences without quality scores, so filtering differed. The table came from immunoSEQ multiplex PCR; TCRdb's copy has only in-frame clones and leaves some out. V, J and clone size reflect that table, while D and trimming were determined from the DNA. This table has around 1 million clones, 70% to 85% appearing once. Study-level points and caveats: Researchers found naive subsets generally carried larger estimated richness than memory subsets. Relative to their counterparts shared across all four donors, non-shared clonotypes exhibited diminished generation probabilities.

This TCR came from a man aged 18 to 29 in good health. The sequencing input was memory CD4+ T cells sorted from blood. The subset was: CD45RA-negative fraction. The V gene is TRBV13, the J gene TRBJ2-7; TRBD1 matches at 7 bases. The CDR3 loop is CASSPRDSEQYF. In DNA form, the CDR3 reads TGTGCCAGCAGCCCCCGGGACAGCGAGCAGTACTTC.